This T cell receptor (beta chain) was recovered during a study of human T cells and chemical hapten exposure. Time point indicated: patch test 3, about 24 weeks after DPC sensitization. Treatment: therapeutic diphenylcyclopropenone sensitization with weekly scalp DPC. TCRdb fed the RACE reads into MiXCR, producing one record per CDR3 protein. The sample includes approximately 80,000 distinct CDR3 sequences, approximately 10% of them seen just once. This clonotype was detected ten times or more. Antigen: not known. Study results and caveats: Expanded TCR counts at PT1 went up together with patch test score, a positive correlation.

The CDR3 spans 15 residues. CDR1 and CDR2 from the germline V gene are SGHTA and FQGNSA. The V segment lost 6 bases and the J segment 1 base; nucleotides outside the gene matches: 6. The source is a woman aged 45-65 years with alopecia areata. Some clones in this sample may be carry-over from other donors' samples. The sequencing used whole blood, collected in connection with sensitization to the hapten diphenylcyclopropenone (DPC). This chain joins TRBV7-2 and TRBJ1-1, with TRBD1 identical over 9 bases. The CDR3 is CASRGDRVRNTEAFF. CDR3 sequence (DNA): TGTGCCAGCAGGGGGGACAGGGTACGGAACACTGAAGCTTTCTTT.